This is a list of T cell receptor beta chains from one sample in a study of blood T cell repertoires in COVID-19. Repertoires were generated with immunoSEQ multiplex PCR, while TCRdb's copy carries only in-frame clones and drops some. The sample records some 300,000 clones, roughly 89% being singletons. Sample: PBMCs or T cells enriched from blood (not recorded which). The origin of the receptors is a woman aged 25 to 39 who had recovered from COVID-19. Both conserved end residues are part of each CDR3. Each record gives: clone size, D gene, V gene, J gene, CDR3 protein, CDR3 DNA. The D gene is left open where the match is weak. A row's size may be missing; if present it is once, few, many or a size class.

clone size: once
D gene: TRBD1
V gene: TRBV27
J gene: TRBJ2-7
CDR3 protein: CASSSPGQGKNEQYF
CDR3 DNA: TGTGCCAGCAGTTCGCCGGGACAGGGAAAGAACGAGCAGTACTTC

clone size: few
D gene: .
V gene: TRBV18
J gene: TRBJ1-5
CDR3 protein: CASSPQGFAGADNQPQHF
CDR3 DNA: TGTGCCAGCTCACCACAGGGGTTTGCGGGGGCGGACAATCAGCCCCAGCATTTT

clone size: few
D gene: .
V gene: TRBV3-1/TRBV3-2
J gene: TRBJ1-3
CDR3 protein: CASSQDLAGNTIYF
CDR3 DNA: TGTGCCAGCAGCCAGGACTTAGCGGGAAACACCATATATTTT

clone size: .
D gene: TRBD1
V gene: TRBV3-1/TRBV3-2
J gene: TRBJ1-3
CDR3 protein: CASSQLLQTGTRNTIYF
CDR3 DNA: TGTGCCAGCAGCCAACTCCTCCAGACAGGGACTCGAAACACCATATATTTT

clone size: once
D gene: .
V gene: TRBV29-1
J gene: TRBJ1-2
CDR3 protein: CSVGSQVYGYTF
CDR3 DNA: TGCAGCGTTGGATCGCAGGTCTATGGCTACACCTTC

clone size: .
D gene: .
V gene: TRBV27
J gene: TRBJ1-2
CDR3 protein: CASSLSYLGGYGYTF
CDR3 DNA: TGTGCCAGCAGTTTATCTTACTTGGGGGGCTATGGCTACACCTTC

clone size: .
D gene: .
V gene: TRBV28
J gene: TRBJ1-5
CDR3 protein: CASTEGGVGQPQHF
CDR3 DNA: TGTGCCAGCACCGAGGGAGGGGTGGGTCAGCCCCAGCATTTT

clone size: .
D gene: .
V gene: TRBV6-5
J gene: TRBJ2-7
CDR3 protein: CASSYSMASAYEQYF
CDR3 DNA: TGTGCCAGCAGTTACTCGATGGCTAGCGCCTACGAGCAGTACTTC

clone size: .
D gene: TRBD1
V gene: TRBV2
J gene: TRBJ2-6
CDR3 protein: CASRTPGTGAGGANVLTF
CDR3 DNA: TGTGCCAGCAGGACTCCCGGGACAGGGGCTGGTGGGGCCAACGTCCTGACTTTC

clone size: .
D gene: .
V gene: TRBV12-2
J gene: TRBJ2-3
CDR3 protein: CSAGGYTDTQYF
CDR3 DNA: TGTTCAGCGGGAGGTTACACAGATACGCAGTATTTT

clone size: .
D gene: .
V gene: TRBV5-1
J gene: TRBJ2-3
CDR3 protein: CASSRLGERSDTQYF
CDR3 DNA: TGCGCCAGCAGCCGATTGGGAGAGAGGTCGGATACGCAGTATTTT

clone size: .
D gene: TRBD1
V gene: TRBV5-1
J gene: TRBJ1-3
CDR3 protein: CASSLAGQVNYNSGNTIYF
CDR3 DNA: TGCGCCAGCAGCTTGGCGGGACAGGTCAATTATAACTCTGGAAACACCATATATTTT

clone size: .
D gene: TRBD2
V gene: TRBV7-2
J gene: TRBJ2-1
CDR3 protein: CASSLLAGAYNEQFF
CDR3 DNA: TGTGCCAGCAGCTTACTAGCGGGAGCTTACAATGAGCAGTTCTTC

clone size: once
D gene: .
V gene: TRBV29-1
J gene: TRBJ2-3
CDR3 protein: CSGGRSTDTQYF
CDR3 DNA: TGCAGCGGGGGGAGAAGCACAGATACGCAGTATTTT

clone size: .
D gene: .
V gene: TRBV27
J gene: TRBJ1-6
CDR3 protein: CASSKEPRFPLHF
CDR3 DNA: TGTGCCAGCAGTAAAGAGCCCCGGTTTCCCCTCCACTTT

clone size: .
D gene: .
V gene: TRBV11-2
J gene: TRBJ2-2
CDR3 protein: CASSTQESGELFF
CDR3 DNA: TGTGCCAGCAGCACACAGGAATCCGGGGAGCTGTTTTTT

clone size: .
D gene: .
V gene: TRBV7-6
J gene: TRBJ2-7
CDR3 protein: CASSSRGASYEQYF
CDR3 DNA: TGTGCCAGCAGCTCCCGGGGGGCCTCCTACGAGCAGTACTTC

clone size: .
D gene: .
V gene: TRBV15
J gene: TRBJ2-7
CDR3 protein: CATSRDRFSYEQYF
CDR3 DNA: TGTGCCACCAGCAGAGACAGGTTCTCCTACGAGCAGTACTTC

clone size: few
D gene: .
V gene: TRBV11-3
J gene: TRBJ2-7
CDR3 protein: CASSLQPGEQYF
CDR3 DNA: TGTGCCAGCAGCTTACAGCCGGGGGAGCAGTACTTC

clone size: .
D gene: TRBD1
V gene: TRBV4-1
J gene: TRBJ1-6
CDR3 protein: CASSQDVGQGGLYNSPLHF
CDR3 DNA: TGCGCCAGCAGCCAAGATGTCGGACAGGGGGGCCTCTATAATTCACCCCTCCACTTT

clone size: .
D gene: TRBD1
V gene: TRBV19
J gene: TRBJ1-4
CDR3 protein: CASRLRGHGEKLFF
CDR3 DNA: TGTGCCAGTAGGTTGAGGGGGCACGGTGAAAAACTGTTTTTT

clone size: few
D gene: .
V gene: TRBV29-1
J gene: TRBJ2-5
CDR3 protein: CSVTRDTPTQYF
CDR3 DNA: TGCAGCGTGACAAGGGACACCCCGACCCAGTACTTC

clone size: once
D gene: TRBD2
V gene: TRBV6-5
J gene: TRBJ2-3
CDR3 protein: CASSYAGLAATDTQYF
CDR3 DNA: TGTGCCAGCAGTTACGCGGGACTAGCGGCTACAGATACGCAGTATTTT

clone size: .
D gene: .
V gene: TRBV4-3
J gene: TRBJ1-4
CDR3 protein: CASSHSTTNEKLFF
CDR3 DNA: TGCGCCAGCAGTCACAGTACAACTAATGAAAAACTGTTTTTT

clone size: .
D gene: .
V gene: TRBV6-2/TRBV6-3
J gene: TRBJ1-5
CDR3 protein: CASSYSSGFSNQPQHF
CDR3 DNA: TGTGCCAGCAGTTACTCTTCGGGGTTCAGCAATCAGCCCCAGCATTTT

clone size: .
D gene: .
V gene: TRBV20-1
J gene: TRBJ1-2
CDR3 protein: CSPWGGYTF
CDR3 DNA: TGCAGCCCCTGGGGGGGGTACACCTTC

clone size: few
D gene: .
V gene: TRBV3-1/TRBV3-2
J gene: TRBJ1-3
CDR3 protein: CASSPGFSGNTIYF
CDR3 DNA: TGTGCCAGCAGTCCGGGGTTCTCTGGAAACACCATATATTTT

clone size: .
D gene: .
V gene: TRBV9
J gene: TRBJ2-3
CDR3 protein: CASSVAGDTSTDTQYF
CDR3 DNA: TGTGCCAGCAGCGTAGCAGGGGACACGAGCACAGATACGCAGTATTTT

clone size: .
D gene: .
V gene: TRBV7-2
J gene: TRBJ2-2
CDR3 protein: CASSLVYARGTGELFF
CDR3 DNA: TGTGCCAGCAGCTTAGTTTACGCCAGAGGCACCGGGGAGCTGTTTTTT

clone size: .
D gene: TRBD1
V gene: TRBV28
J gene: TRBJ2-2
CDR3 protein: CASSLGGARTGELFF
CDR3 DNA: TGTGCCAGCAGCTTAGGGGGCGCAAGGACCGGGGAGCTGTTTTTT

clone size: .
D gene: .
V gene: TRBV7-9
J gene: TRBJ2-7
CDR3 protein: CASSEWRDEQYF
CDR3 DNA: TGTGCCAGCAGCGAATGGAGGGACGAGCAGTACTTC

clone size: .
D gene: TRBD2
V gene: TRBV27
J gene: TRBJ2-7
CDR3 protein: CASSFASWTSSREQYF
CDR3 DNA: TGTGCCAGCAGTTTCGCTTCGTGGACTAGCTCCCGCGAGCAGTACTTC

clone size: .
D gene: TRBD2
V gene: TRBV19
J gene: TRBJ2-1
CDR3 protein: CASSLGTSSDLYNEQFF
CDR3 DNA: TGTGCCAGTAGTCTAGGGACTAGCTCCGACTTATACAATGAGCAGTTCTTC

clone size: .
D gene: .
V gene: TRBV18
J gene: TRBJ1-3
CDR3 protein: CASSPRGYPGNTIYF
CDR3 DNA: TGTGCCAGCTCACCGAGGGGGTATCCTGGAAACACCATATATTTT

clone size: .
D gene: .
V gene: TRBV5-1
J gene: TRBJ2-7
CDR3 protein: CASSPGVTYEQYF
CDR3 DNA: TGCGCCAGCAGTCCAGGGGTTACCTACGAGCAGTACTTC

clone size: .
D gene: TRBD1
V gene: TRBV4-2
J gene: TRBJ1-2
CDR3 protein: CASSQDLGQLNYGYTF
CDR3 DNA: TGTGCCAGCAGCCAAGATCTGGGACAGCTTAACTATGGCTACACCTTC

clone size: .
D gene: .
V gene: TRBV29-1
J gene: TRBJ1-2
CDR3 protein: CSGQGNGYTF
CDR3 DNA: TGCAGCGGGCAGGGTAATGGCTACACCTTC

clone size: .
D gene: TRBD1
V gene: TRBV19
J gene: TRBJ1-2
CDR3 protein: CASIGDRAPSHGGYTF
CDR3 DNA: TGTGCCAGTATTGGGGACAGGGCACCCTCCCATGGAGGCTACACCTTC

clone size: .
D gene: .
V gene: TRBV2
J gene: TRBJ1-5
CDR3 protein: CASGRDGGNQPQHF
CDR3 DNA: TGTGCCAGCGGCAGGGATGGGGGCAATCAGCCCCAGCATTTT

clone size: .
D gene: TRBD1
V gene: TRBV11-3
J gene: TRBJ1-1
CDR3 protein: CASSLGGGVDRAFF
CDR3 DNA: TGTGCCAGCAGCTTAGGAGGGGGCGTCGATCGGGCTTTCTTT

clone size: .
D gene: .
V gene: TRBV20-1
J gene: TRBJ1-2
CDR3 protein: CSAPEFEGYTF
CDR3 DNA: TGCAGTGCTCCCGAGTTCGAGGGCTACACCTTC

clone size: .
D gene: .
V gene: TRBV2
J gene: TRBJ1-5
CDR3 protein: CASSSRVDQPQHF
CDR3 DNA: TGTGCCAGCAGCTCCAGGGTGGATCAGCCCCAGCATTTT

clone size: .
D gene: TRBD2
V gene: TRBV27
J gene: TRBJ2-1
CDR3 protein: CASSLIFGGGLAGRSSYNEQFF
CDR3 DNA: TGTGCCAGCAGTTTAATCTTTGGCGGGGGACTAGCGGGACGGAGCTCCTACAATGAGCAGTTCTTC

clone size: .
D gene: TRBD2
V gene: TRBV5-6
J gene: TRBJ2-1
CDR3 protein: CASSFGLAGAANEQFF
CDR3 DNA: TGTGCCAGCAGCTTCGGACTAGCGGGAGCTGCCAATGAGCAGTTCTTC

clone size: .
D gene: .
V gene: TRBV6-6
J gene: TRBJ2-7
CDR3 protein: CASEGDVFEQYF
CDR3 DNA: TGTGCCAGCGAGGGGGACGTCTTCGAGCAGTACTTC

clone size: .
D gene: .
V gene: TRBV7-9
J gene: TRBJ2-7
CDR3 protein: CASSPGREYEQYF
CDR3 DNA: TGTGCCAGCAGCCCCGGACGGGAATACGAGCAGTACTTC

clone size: .
D gene: TRBD2
V gene: TRBV5-6
J gene: TRBJ2-7
CDR3 protein: CASSFGTSGRQYF
CDR3 DNA: TGTGCCAGCAGCTTCGGGACTAGCGGGAGGCAGTACTTC

clone size: .
D gene: TRBD1
V gene: TRBV19
J gene: TRBJ2-3
CDR3 protein: CATQTGFTDTQYF
CDR3 DNA: TGTGCCACCCAGACAGGGTTCACAGATACGCAGTATTTT

clone size: few
D gene: TRBD1
V gene: TRBV7-9
J gene: TRBJ1-1
CDR3 protein: CASSLRQGRENTEAFF
CDR3 DNA: TGTGCCAGCAGCCTTAGACAGGGAAGAGAGAACACTGAAGCTTTCTTT